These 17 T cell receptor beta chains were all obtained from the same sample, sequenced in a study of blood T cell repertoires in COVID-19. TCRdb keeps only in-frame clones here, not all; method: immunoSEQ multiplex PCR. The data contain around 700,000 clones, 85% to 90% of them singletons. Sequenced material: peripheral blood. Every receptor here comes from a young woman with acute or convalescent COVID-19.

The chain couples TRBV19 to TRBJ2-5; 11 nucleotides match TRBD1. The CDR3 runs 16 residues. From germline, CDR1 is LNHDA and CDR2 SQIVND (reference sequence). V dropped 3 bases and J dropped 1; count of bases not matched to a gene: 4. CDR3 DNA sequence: TGTGCCAGTAGTATTTTTGGGACAGGGGGCCAAGAGACCCAGTACTTC. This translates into CASSIFGTGGQETQYF.

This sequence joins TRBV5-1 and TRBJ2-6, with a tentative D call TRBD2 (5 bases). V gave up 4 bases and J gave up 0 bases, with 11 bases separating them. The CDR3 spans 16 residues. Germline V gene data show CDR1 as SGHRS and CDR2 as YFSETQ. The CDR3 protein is CASSPRVSSGANVLTF. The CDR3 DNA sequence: TGCGCCAGCAGCCCGCGGGTGAGCTCTGGGGCCAACGTCCTGACTTTC.

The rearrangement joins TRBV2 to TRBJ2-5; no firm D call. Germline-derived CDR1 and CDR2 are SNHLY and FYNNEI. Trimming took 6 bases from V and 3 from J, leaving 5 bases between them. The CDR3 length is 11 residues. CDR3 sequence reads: CASRPEETQYF. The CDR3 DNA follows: TGTGCCAGCAGGCCAGAAGAGACCCAGTACTTC. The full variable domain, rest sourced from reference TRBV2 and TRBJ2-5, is EPEVTQTPSHQVTQMGQEVILRCVPISNHLYFYWYRQILGQKVEFLVSFYNNEISEKSEIFDDQFSVERPDGSNFTLKIRSTKLEDSAMYFCASRPEETQYFGPGTRLLVL.

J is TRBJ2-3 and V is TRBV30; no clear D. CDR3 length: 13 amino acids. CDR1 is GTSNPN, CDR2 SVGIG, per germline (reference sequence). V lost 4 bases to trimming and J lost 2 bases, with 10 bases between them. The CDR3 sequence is CAWTRLYTDTQYF. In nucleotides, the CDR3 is TGTGCCTGGACGCGGTTATACACAGATACGCAGTATTTT.

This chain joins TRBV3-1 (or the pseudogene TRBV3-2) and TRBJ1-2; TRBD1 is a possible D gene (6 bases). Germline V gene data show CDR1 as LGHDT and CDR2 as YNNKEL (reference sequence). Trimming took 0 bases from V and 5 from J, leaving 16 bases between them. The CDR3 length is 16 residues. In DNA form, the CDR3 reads TGTGCCAGCAGCCAAGACTACAGGGACCACGGTTATGGCTACACCTTC. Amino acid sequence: CASSQDYRDHGYGYTF.

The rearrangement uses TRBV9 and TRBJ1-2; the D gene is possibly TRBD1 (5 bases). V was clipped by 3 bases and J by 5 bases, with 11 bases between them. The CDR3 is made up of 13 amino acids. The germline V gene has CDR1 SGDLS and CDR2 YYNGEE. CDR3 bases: TGTGCCAGCAGCGACAGGAGCACTTATGGCTACACCTTC. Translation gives CASSDRSTYGYTF.

The CDR3 DNA reads as TGTGCCACCAGTGATTTGCAGGCTGGCTACACCTTC. Translating gives CATSDLQAGYTF. V and J are TRBV24-1 and TRBJ1-2; no firm D call. The CDR3 totals 12 residues. CDR1 is KGHDR, CDR2 SFDVKD, per germline. Between the trimmed V and J ends, which lost 0 bases and 7 bases, there was a span of 5 bases.

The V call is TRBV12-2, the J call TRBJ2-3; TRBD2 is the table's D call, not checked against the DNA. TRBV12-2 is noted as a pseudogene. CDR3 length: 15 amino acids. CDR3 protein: CASRLGEGAGDTQYF. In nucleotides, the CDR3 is TGTGCAAGTCGCTTAGGGGAGGGCGCCGGGGATACGCAGTATTTT.

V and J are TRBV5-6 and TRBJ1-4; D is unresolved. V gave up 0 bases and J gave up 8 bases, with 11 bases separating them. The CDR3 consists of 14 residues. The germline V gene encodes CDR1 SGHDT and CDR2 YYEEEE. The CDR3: CASSLGGGYEKLFF. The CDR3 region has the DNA TGTGCCAGCAGCTTGGGCGGAGGGTACGAAAAACTGTTTTTT.

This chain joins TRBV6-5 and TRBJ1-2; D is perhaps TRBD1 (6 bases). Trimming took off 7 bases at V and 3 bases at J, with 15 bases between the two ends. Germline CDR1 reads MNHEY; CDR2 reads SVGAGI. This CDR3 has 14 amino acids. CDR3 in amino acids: CASTLDSLDYGYTF. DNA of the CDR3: TGTGCCAGCACCCTGGACAGTCTCGACTATGGCTACACCTTC.

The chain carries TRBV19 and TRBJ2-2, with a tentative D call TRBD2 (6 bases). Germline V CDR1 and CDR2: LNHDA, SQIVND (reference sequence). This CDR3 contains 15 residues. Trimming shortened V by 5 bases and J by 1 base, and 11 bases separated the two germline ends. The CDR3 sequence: CASSLVGGNTGELFF. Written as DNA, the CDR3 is TGTGCCAGTAGTCTTGTCGGGGGGAACACCGGGGAGCTGTTTTTT.

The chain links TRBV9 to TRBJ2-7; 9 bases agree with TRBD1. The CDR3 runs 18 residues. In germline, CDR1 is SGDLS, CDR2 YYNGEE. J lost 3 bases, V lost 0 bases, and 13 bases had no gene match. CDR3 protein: CASSVVNRGREKNYEQYF. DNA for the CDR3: TGTGCCAGCAGCGTAGTCAACAGGGGGCGGGAAAAAAACTACGAGCAGTACTTC.

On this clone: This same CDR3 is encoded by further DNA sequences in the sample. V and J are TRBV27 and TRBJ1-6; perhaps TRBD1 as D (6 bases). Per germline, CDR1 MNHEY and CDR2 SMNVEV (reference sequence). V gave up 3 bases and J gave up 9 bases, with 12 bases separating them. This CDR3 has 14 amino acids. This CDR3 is CASSFRGGGSPLHF. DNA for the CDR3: TGTGCCAGCAGTTTCAGGGGAGGGGGTTCACCCCTCCACTTT.

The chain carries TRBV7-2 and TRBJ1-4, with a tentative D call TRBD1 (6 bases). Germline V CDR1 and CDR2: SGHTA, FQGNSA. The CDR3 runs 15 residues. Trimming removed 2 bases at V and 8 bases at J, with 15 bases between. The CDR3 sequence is CASSLMFGTSEKLFF. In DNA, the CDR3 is TGTGCCAGCAGCTTAATGTTCGGGACATCCGAAAAACTGTTTTTT.

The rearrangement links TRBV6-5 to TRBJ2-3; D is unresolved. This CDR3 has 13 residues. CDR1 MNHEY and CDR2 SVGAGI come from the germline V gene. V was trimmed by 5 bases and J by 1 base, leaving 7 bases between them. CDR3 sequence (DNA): TGTGCCAGCAGTAAACACGGCACAGATACGCAGTATTTT. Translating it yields CASSKHGTDTQYF.

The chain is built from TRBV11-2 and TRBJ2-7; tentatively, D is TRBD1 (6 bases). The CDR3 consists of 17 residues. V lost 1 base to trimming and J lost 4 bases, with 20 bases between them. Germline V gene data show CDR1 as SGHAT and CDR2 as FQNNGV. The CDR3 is CASSLAPGEPYLYEQYF. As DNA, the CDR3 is TGTGCCAGCAGCTTAGCACCAGGGGAACCTTACCTATACGAGCAGTACTTC.

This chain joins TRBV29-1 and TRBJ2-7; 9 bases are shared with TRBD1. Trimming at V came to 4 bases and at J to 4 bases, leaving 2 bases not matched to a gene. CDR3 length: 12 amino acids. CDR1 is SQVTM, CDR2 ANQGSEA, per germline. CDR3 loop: CSVGGTGYEQYF. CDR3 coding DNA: TGCAGCGTTGGGGGGACAGGGTACGAGCAGTACTTC.